This TCR beta chain derives from a study of blood T cell repertoires in COVID-19. In the study overall: From T cells, B-cell-depleted T cells, or PBMCs came the material, which was cDNA or gDNA.

Clones were sequenced by immunoSEQ multiplex PCR, and TCRdb holds only the in-frame ones, with some missing. The sample lists 200,000 to 250,000 clones, around 80% seen once, with about 7.8% in the top ten. The CDR3 covers 16 residues. V lost 3 bases and J lost 3, with 19 bases in between. CDR1 SGHRS and CDR2 YFSETQ come from the germline V gene. The receptor comes from a woman aged 80 or over with COVID-19, enrolled during active disease. The sequencing sample was made of peripheral blood. The rearrangement joins TRBV5-1 to TRBJ2-7; tentatively, D is TRBD2 (5 bases). This CDR3 reads CASSSPPRGTNYEQYF. In DNA form, the CDR3 reads TGCGCCAGCAGCTCCCCCCCCCGGGGAACCAACTACGAGCAGTACTTC.